These 2 T cell receptor beta chains share one sample of origin, sequenced in a study of T cell responses to AZD1222 COVID-19 vaccine. Using immunoSEQ multiplex PCR, the repertoire was profiled, and TCRdb retains in-frame clones only, with some absent. Seen here are nearly 90,000 clones, about nine tenths observed once, and the top ten hold around 5.5%. The starting material was peripheral blood, obtained 28 days after the second AZD1222 dose. The origin of the receptors is an adult who received the AZD1222 COVID-19 vaccine.

The chain links TRBV6-5 to TRBJ2-1; tentatively, D is TRBD1 (6 bases). This CDR3 contains 13 residues. In germline, CDR1 is MNHEY, CDR2 SVGAGI. V lost 9 bases to trimming and J lost 0 bases, with 9 bases between them. CDR3 bases: TGTGCCAGTAGGACAGACTCCTACAATGAGCAGTTCTTC. Its protein product is CASRTDSYNEQFF.

The rearrangement links TRBV6-2 or TRBV6-3 to TRBJ2-2; 9 nucleotides match TRBD2. The CDR3 consists of 16 residues. Germline values: CDR1 MNHEY, CDR2 SVGEGT. Trimming removed 1 base from V and 3 bases from J; junction bases left unmatched: 3. CDR3 in amino acids: CASSYWGLADTGELFF. CDR3 nucleotide sequence: TGTGCCAGCAGTTACTGGGGACTAGCCGACACCGGGGAGCTGTTTTTT.